The rows below give T cell receptor beta chains drawn from one sample of a study of blood T cell repertoires in COVID-19. The method was immunoSEQ multiplex PCR; TCRdb's version includes in-frame clones alone and lacks a portion of them. This sample has 130,000 to 150,000 clones, with about 85% found just once. Sequenced input: peripheral blood. These receptors all come from a human donor with acute or convalescent COVID-19. The donor label of this sample is uncertain. CDR3s include the opening cysteine and the closing phenylalanine or tryptophan. Each record gives: D gene, V gene, CDR3 length, clone size, J gene, CDR3 DNA, CDR3 protein. The D gene is left open where the match is weak. Clone size is shown for a subset of rows, as once, few, many or a class of expanded clone.

d_call: TRBD1; v_call: TRBV28; cdr3_length: 17; clone_size: -; j_call: TRBJ1-3; cdr3_nt: TGTGCCAGCAGGTCTCCGGGACAGAGTCTATCTGGAAACACCATATATTTT; cdr3_aa: CASRSPGQSLSGNTIYF
d_call: -; v_call: TRBV7-3; cdr3_length: 13; clone_size: -; j_call: TRBJ1-6; cdr3_nt: TGTGCCAGCAGCTTAGGTCAGAATTCACCCCTCCACTTT; cdr3_aa: CASSLGQNSPLHF
d_call: -; v_call: TRBV6-2/TRBV6-3; cdr3_length: 13; clone_size: -; j_call: TRBJ2-2; cdr3_nt: TGTGCCAGCAGTCCCGGGCGGGGCGGGGAGCTGTTTTTT; cdr3_aa: CASSPGRGGELFF
d_call: TRBD1; v_call: TRBV5-6; cdr3_length: 16; clone_size: -; j_call: TRBJ1-6; cdr3_nt: TGTGCCAGCAGCGCCGGCCAGGGGGCCTATAATTCACCCCTCCACTTT; cdr3_aa: CASSAGQGAYNSPLHF
d_call: -; v_call: TRBV11-2; cdr3_length: 12; clone_size: -; j_call: TRBJ1-2; cdr3_nt: TGTGCCAGCAGCTTGATAGGGGATGGCTACACCTTC; cdr3_aa: CASSLIGDGYTF
d_call: TRBD1; v_call: TRBV7-2; cdr3_length: 16; clone_size: -; j_call: TRBJ2-2; cdr3_nt: TGTGCCAGCAGCAAGACGCAGGGGGCGAACACCGGGGAGCTGTTTTTT; cdr3_aa: CASSKTQGANTGELFF
d_call: -; v_call: TRBV5-1; cdr3_length: 16; clone_size: -; j_call: TRBJ1-5; cdr3_nt: TGCGCCAGCAGCCCAGGGGAGGGAGGGGTCGGTCAGCCCCAGCATTTT; cdr3_aa: CASSPGEGGVGQPQHF
d_call: TRBD1; v_call: TRBV4-3; cdr3_length: 16; clone_size: -; j_call: TRBJ2-5; cdr3_nt: TGCGCCAGCAGCCAGGTCCGGGACAGGGGGCGAGAGACCCAGTACTTC; cdr3_aa: CASSQVRDRGRETQYF
d_call: TRBD1; v_call: TRBV10-2; cdr3_length: 16; clone_size: -; j_call: TRBJ1-1; cdr3_nt: TGCGCCAGCAGTGAACGGGACAGGGGATCTTTTTCTGAAGCTTTCTTT; cdr3_aa: CASSERDRGSFSEAFF
d_call: TRBD1; v_call: TRBV5-1; cdr3_length: 17; clone_size: -; j_call: TRBJ2-5; cdr3_nt: TGCGCCAGCAGCGTTCGGAGACAGGGGGCCCGGCAAGAGACCCAGTACTTC; cdr3_aa: CASSVRRQGARQETQYF
d_call: -; v_call: TRBV5-8; cdr3_length: 13; clone_size: -; j_call: TRBJ1-1; cdr3_nt: TGTGCCAGCAGCTCGAGGGCTGTAGGGGAAGCTTTCTTT; cdr3_aa: CASSSRAVGEAFF
d_call: -; v_call: TRBV30; cdr3_length: 14; clone_size: -; j_call: TRBJ2-5; cdr3_nt: TGTGCCTGGAGTCCCCCGGGGGTGGGGGAGACCCAGTACTTC; cdr3_aa: CAWSPPGVGETQYF
d_call: TRBD2; v_call: TRBV5-6; cdr3_length: 14; clone_size: -; j_call: TRBJ2-3; cdr3_nt: TGTGCCAGCAGCTTATCCGGGGGGAGGGATACGCAGTATTTT; cdr3_aa: CASSLSGGRDTQYF
d_call: -; v_call: TRBV7-9; cdr3_length: 18; clone_size: -; j_call: TRBJ2-2; cdr3_nt: TGTGCCAGCAGCTCAGAGCAAGAAGCGTTCCTAAACACCGGGGAGCTGTTTTTT; cdr3_aa: CASSSEQEAFLNTGELFF
d_call: TRBD1; v_call: TRBV5-1; cdr3_length: 14; clone_size: -; j_call: TRBJ2-5; cdr3_nt: TGCGCCAGCAGCCCGGACAGGGCGTGGGAGACCCAGTACTTC; cdr3_aa: CASSPDRAWETQYF
d_call: -; v_call: TRBV30; cdr3_length: 13; clone_size: few; j_call: TRBJ1-5; cdr3_nt: TGTGCCTGGAGTGTGGCGGGAAATCAGCCCCAGCATTTT; cdr3_aa: CAWSVAGNQPQHF
d_call: -; v_call: TRBV29-1; cdr3_length: 11; clone_size: -; j_call: TRBJ1-1; cdr3_nt: TGCAGCGCCAGATTGAACACTGAAGCTTTCTTT; cdr3_aa: CSARLNTEAFF
d_call: -; v_call: TRBV11-2; cdr3_length: 11; clone_size: -; j_call: TRBJ1-2; cdr3_nt: TGTGCCACCCAGGGGAACTATGGCTACACCTTC; cdr3_aa: CATQGNYGYTF
d_call: TRBD2; v_call: TRBV9; cdr3_length: 14; clone_size: -; j_call: TRBJ2-7; cdr3_nt: TGTGCCAGCTCTCGCGGGGGAGCCTCCTACGAGCAGTACTTC; cdr3_aa: CASSRGGASYEQYF
d_call: -; v_call: TRBV20-1; cdr3_length: 17; clone_size: -; j_call: TRBJ2-5; cdr3_nt: TGCAGTGCTAGTGAAACCAGCACGGGACTCAAGGGGGAGACCCAGTACTTC; cdr3_aa: CSASETSTGLKGETQYF
d_call: TRBD1; v_call: TRBV6-5; cdr3_length: 15; clone_size: -; j_call: TRBJ1-2; cdr3_nt: TGTGCCAGCAGTCTAAGGGACAGGGGTAGCTATGGCTACACCTTC; cdr3_aa: CASSLRDRGSYGYTF
d_call: -; v_call: TRBV18; cdr3_length: 16; clone_size: few; j_call: TRBJ1-4; cdr3_nt: TGTGCCAGCTCACCGGCGGTGTTCATAGGGGGAGAAAAACTGTTTTTT; cdr3_aa: CASSPAVFIGGEKLFF
d_call: -; v_call: TRBV10-3; cdr3_length: 16; clone_size: -; j_call: TRBJ2-1; cdr3_nt: TGTGCCATCAGTGAGTTTACCCTAGCGCAATACAATGAGCAGTTCTTC; cdr3_aa: CAISEFTLAQYNEQFF
d_call: -; v_call: TRBV6-5; cdr3_length: 16; clone_size: -; j_call: TRBJ1-2; cdr3_nt: TGTGCCAGCAGTTACTCGAATAATCTGGGCCACTATGGCTACACCTTC; cdr3_aa: CASSYSNNLGHYGYTF
d_call: -; v_call: TRBV2; cdr3_length: 14; clone_size: -; j_call: TRBJ1-2; cdr3_nt: TGTGCCAGCAGTCCTTGGACAGATCTATATGGCTACACCTTC; cdr3_aa: CASSPWTDLYGYTF
d_call: -; v_call: TRBV2; cdr3_length: 13; clone_size: -; j_call: TRBJ2-1; cdr3_nt: TGTGCCAGCCGGGTTCTCTCCTACAATGAGCAGTTCTTC; cdr3_aa: CASRVLSYNEQFF
d_call: TRBD1; v_call: TRBV6-5; cdr3_length: 14; clone_size: -; j_call: TRBJ1-1; cdr3_nt: TGTGCCAGCACACCCAGACAGGGGATGTCTGAAGCTTTCTTT; cdr3_aa: CASTPRQGMSEAFF
d_call: TRBD2; v_call: TRBV19; cdr3_length: 15; clone_size: -; j_call: TRBJ2-1; cdr3_nt: TGTGCCAGTAGTAAACTAGCGGGTTCCTACAATGAGCAGTTCTTC; cdr3_aa: CASSKLAGSYNEQFF
d_call: -; v_call: TRBV19; cdr3_length: 13; clone_size: -; j_call: TRBJ2-1; cdr3_nt: TGTGCCAGTAGTATTACAGGTACCAATGAGCAGTTCTTC; cdr3_aa: CASSITGTNEQFF